These 7 T cell receptor beta chains were all obtained from the same sample, sequenced in a study of blood T cell repertoires in COVID-19. Produced via immunoSEQ multiplex PCR; TCRdb's table is partial and in-frame only. The data show 300,000 or so clones, more than 75% seen once. The sequenced material came from PBMCs or T cells enriched from blood (not recorded which). The receptors here all came from a woman younger than 35 who had recovered from COVID-19.

This clone was picked up a small number of times. The V call is TRBV5-4, the J call TRBJ1-2; 10 bases map to TRBD1. CDR1 and CDR2 (germline): SGHNT, YYREEE (reference sequence). CDR3 length: 16 amino acids. V shed 4 bases, J shed 0 bases, and the junction held 6 bases outside the gene matches. CDR3 in amino acids: CASSVGQGPTNYGYTF. The CDR3 DNA follows: TGTGCCAGCAGCGTGGGACAGGGGCCTACTAACTATGGCTACACCTTC.

V usage is TRBV2 and J usage is TRBJ2-1; D is unresolved. V was trimmed by 4 bases and J by 3 bases, leaving 16 bases between them. Germline assignment: CDR1 SNHLY and CDR2 FYNNEI. The CDR3 has 16 amino acids. The DNA of the CDR3 is TGTGCCAGCAGTGCAGCTACCCCTCTAGACTACAATGAGCAGTTCTTC. Its translation: CASSAATPLDYNEQFF.

The chain joins TRBV7-3 to TRBJ2-3; TRBD2 agrees at 10 bases. Germline V gene data show CDR1 as SGHTA and CDR2 as FQGTGA. The length of the CDR3 is 14 residues. J was trimmed by 11 bases and V by 0 bases; bases with no gene match: 5. The CDR3 region has the DNA TGTGCCAGCAGCTTAACGTCTTCTAGCGGGGGGCAGTATTTT. It specifies CASSLTSSSGGQYF.

V is TRBV6-2 or TRBV6-3 and J is TRBJ2-3; no reliable D call. Between the trimmed V and J ends, which lost 2 bases and 0 bases, there was a span of 9 bases. In germline, CDR1 is MNHEY, CDR2 SVGEGT. This CDR3 is built from 15 residues. In DNA form, the CDR3 reads TGTGCCAGCAGTTACGACACAGCTAGCACAGATACGCAGTATTTT. Amino acids: CASSYDTASTDTQYF.

The rearrangement uses TRBV7-3 and TRBJ2-2, with 8 nucleotides matching TRBD2. J was trimmed by 0 bases and V by 1 base; bases with no gene match: 10. Germline CDR1 and CDR2: SGHTA and FQGTGA. This CDR3 is built from 19 residues. CDR3 sequence (DNA): TGTGCCAGCAGCTTAAGTCCAGCGGGAGTACCGGCGAACACCGGGGAGCTGTTTTTT. Its protein is CASSLSPAGVPANTGELFF.

J is TRBJ1-2 and V is TRBV19, with 9 positions matching TRBD1. Losses at the gene ends were 11 bases for V and 3 bases for J; bases not matched to a gene: 13. The germline V gene encodes CDR1 LNHDA and CDR2 SQIVND (reference sequence). The CDR3 contains 15 residues. CDR3 DNA sequence: TGTGCCGCCTCGGACAGGGGAGGACGTGACTATGGCTACACCTTC. This sequence encodes CAASDRGGRDYGYTF.

This clone was counted once. The CDR3 loop reads CAWSDLGGRDYEQYF. CDR3 nucleotide sequence: TGTGCCTGGAGCGACCTCGGGGGGCGAGACTACGAGCAGTACTTC. The chain combines TRBV30 with TRBJ2-7; tentatively, D is TRBD2 (7 bases). CDR1 and CDR2 (germline): GTSNPN, SVGIG (reference sequence). The ends were cut back, 3 bases at V and 3 bases at J, with 18 bases in the middle. The CDR3 totals 15 residues.